This T cell receptor (beta chain) derives from a study of blood T cell repertoires in COVID-19. Across the whole study: The United States, Italy and Spain supplied acute and convalescent COVID-19 samples. From T cells, B-cell-depleted T cells, or PBMCs came the material, which was cDNA or gDNA.

Original processing methods: Reference gene primer amplification gave nucleated cell count estimates. TCRdb's copy holds only in-frame clones and misses some; the assay was immunoSEQ multiplex PCR. V, J and clone size are those of that table, while D and trimming were read from the DNA. Among about 110,000 clones listed, roughly 90% were seen once. The receptor's source is a man in his forties with active or convalescent COVID-19. Input material: peripheral blood.

Here the CDR3 DNA reads TGTGCCAGCAGCTTAGGGGGAGGGAGTTTAGACTATGGCTACACCTTC. The encoded protein is CASSLGGGSLDYGYTF. The gene calls are TRBV7-2 and TRBJ1-2; D uncertain. CDR3 size: 16 residues. The V gene's germline CDR1 is SGHTA and CDR2 FQGNSA. The germline V and J ends were trimmed by 1 base and 3 bases, with 15 bases remaining between them.